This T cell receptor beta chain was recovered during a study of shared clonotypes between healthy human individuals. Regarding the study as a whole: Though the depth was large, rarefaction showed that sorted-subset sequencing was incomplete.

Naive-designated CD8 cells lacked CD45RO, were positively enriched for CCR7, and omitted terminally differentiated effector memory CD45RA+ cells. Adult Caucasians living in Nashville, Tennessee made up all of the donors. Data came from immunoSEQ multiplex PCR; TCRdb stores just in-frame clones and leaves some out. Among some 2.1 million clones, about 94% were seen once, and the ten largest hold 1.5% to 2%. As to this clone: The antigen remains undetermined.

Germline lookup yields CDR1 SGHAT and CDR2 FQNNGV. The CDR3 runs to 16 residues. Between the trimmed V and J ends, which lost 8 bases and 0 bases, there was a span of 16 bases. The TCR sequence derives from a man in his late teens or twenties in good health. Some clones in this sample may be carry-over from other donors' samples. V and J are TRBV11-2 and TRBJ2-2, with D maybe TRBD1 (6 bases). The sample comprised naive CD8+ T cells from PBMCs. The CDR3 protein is CASLGRDISNTGELFF. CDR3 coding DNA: TGTGCCAGCCTCGGCCGGGACATCTCGAACACCGGGGAGCTGTTTTTT. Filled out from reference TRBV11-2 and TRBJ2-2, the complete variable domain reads EAGVAQSPRYKIIEKRQSVAFWCNPISGHATLYWYQQILGQGPKLLIQFQNNGVVDDSQLPKDRFSAERLKGVDSTLKIQPAKLEDSAVYLCASLGRDISNTGELFFGEGSRLTVL.